One sample yielded the 18 T cell receptor beta chains listed below, sequenced in a study of Graves' ophthalmopathy and Graves' hyperthyroidism. The authors amplified TCR beta CDR3 regions, and they did so from RNA transcripts for repertoire sequencing. RT-PCR in the first round used HTBI primers; a second-round multiplex PCR followed. One entry per CDR3 protein, called by TCRdb with MiXCR from the multiplex PCR reads. This table holds about 340,000 distinct CDR3 sequences, about a sixth found once. The specimen sequenced was peripheral blood. These receptors originate from an adult man with Graves' ophthalmopathy.

This chain uses TRBV6-5 with TRBJ1-2; D gene ambiguous. The V gene lost 6 bases and the J gene lost 6 bases, with 5 bases spanning the gap. The CDR3 extends over 10 amino acids. CDR1 MNHEY and CDR2 SVGAGI come from the germline V gene. CDR3 loop: CASSRDGYTF. The DNA of the CDR3 is TGTGCCAGCAGCCGGGATGGCTACACCTTC.

This clonotype was observed many times. The chain is built from TRBV20-1 and TRBJ1-2; no reliable D call. V lost 1 base to trimming and J lost 5 bases, with 8 bases between them. Germline CDR1 DFQATT, CDR2 SNEGSKA (reference sequence). The CDR3 is made up of 12 amino acids. Written as DNA, the CDR3 is TGCAGTGCTAGAGTTTGGGAGTATGGCTACACCTTC. Encoded protein: CSARVWEYGYTF.

This clonotype was detected many times. The V and J genes are TRBV13 and TRBJ1-1, with D tentatively TRBD1 (5 bases). Trimming removed 5 bases at V and 8 bases at J, with 12 bases between. The CDR3 has 12 residues. Germline V CDR1 and CDR2: PRHDT, FYEKMQ (reference sequence). This CDR3 reads CASSTTGGEAFF. DNA for the CDR3: TGTGCCAGCAGCACGACTGGGGGGGAAGCTTTCTTT.

There are a few counts of this clonotype. The CDR3 coding sequence is TGCGCCAGCAGCGGTTCAGGGGATAACACTGAAGCTTTCTTT. Its translation is CASSGSGDNTEAFF. The chain has TRBV5-1 and TRBJ1-1; D might be TRBD1 (6 bases). Deletions cut 4 bases from V and 2 bases from J, with 12 bases between. Per the germline V gene, CDR1 is SGHRS and CDR2 is YFSETQ. The CDR3 runs 14 residues.

This chain joins TRBV4-2 and TRBJ2-7; TRBD2 matches 14 bases. J lost 8 bases, V lost 0 bases, and 12 bases had no gene match. This CDR3 has 18 amino acids. Germline CDR1 LGHNA, CDR2 YNFKEQ. CDR3 protein: CASSQDLLLGLAGVKQYF. CDR3 nucleotide sequence: TGTGCCAGCAGCCAAGATCTTTTGCTGGGACTAGCGGGAGTCAAGCAGTACTTC.

This clonotype was picked up many times. The gene calls are TRBV27 and TRBJ2-7; 9 bases are a match to TRBD2. Per the germline V gene, CDR1 is MNHEY and CDR2 is SMNVEV (reference sequence). The CDR3 is 18 amino acids. V trimming: 6 bases; J trimming: 3 bases; junction bases outside the gene matches: 18. CDR3 sequence (DNA): TGTGCCAGCAGCCGGGGGCCAACTAGCGGGCTGACGCTCTACGAGCAGTACTTC. Translated, it gives CASSRGPTSGLTLYEQYF.

This clonotype has at least ten counts. The CDR3 does not close with the conserved phenylalanine or tryptophan, likely indicating a read error. It is unclear where the CDR3 begins or ends on the DNA, so no DNA is shown, and the CDR3 is as TCRdb lists it. The chain links TRBV2 to TRBJ2-7; the table's TRBD2 call for D was not verified on the DNA. The CDR3 adds up to 11 amino acids, both ends counted. Per the germline V gene, CDR1 is SNHLY and CDR2 is FYNNEI. The CDR3 spells CASSGGFSDRD.

This clonotype was counted at least ten times. V is TRBV2 and J is TRBJ2-7, with TRBD2 identical over 10 bases. CDR1 SNHLY and CDR2 FYNNEI come from the germline V gene. This CDR3 contains 15 residues. Trimming removed 5 bases from V and 5 bases from J; junction bases left unmatched: 9. CDR3 DNA sequence: TGTGCCAGCAGTTTTCCGGGACTAGCGATCGACGAGCAGTACTTC. Its translation is CASSFPGLAIDEQYF.

V is TRBV20-1 and J is TRBJ2-2, with 8 bases aligning to TRBD2. The CDR3 loop spans 14 amino acids. Germline V lookup: CDR1 DFQATT, CDR2 SNEGSKA (reference sequence). The ends lost 5 bases at V and 4 bases at J; junction bases unmatched: 6. The CDR3 sequence is CSAHPSGPTGELFF. The DNA for the CDR3 is TGCAGTGCTCACCCTAGCGGGCCCACCGGGGAGCTGTTTTTT.

This clonotype showed up many times. This chain connects TRBV6-5 to TRBJ2-7, with 11 positions matching TRBD2. The germline gives CDR1 MNHEY, CDR2 SVGAGI. CDR3 size: 15 residues. V shed 10 bases, J shed 1 base, and the junction held 9 bases outside the gene matches. CDR3 DNA: TGTGCCACCCGGGGACTAGCGGAAGTTTCCTACGAGCAGTACTTC. Its translation is CATRGLAEVSYEQYF.

This clonotype was observed many times. The CDR3 loop reads CSARMTSGGAQETQYF. The CDR3, as DNA: TGCAGTGCTAGAATGACTAGCGGGGGGGCACAAGAGACCCAGTACTTC. The chain uses TRBV20-1 and TRBJ2-5; TRBD2 aligns across 14 bases. Trimming took 2 bases from V and 2 from J; bases not matched to a gene: 4. The CDR3 spans 16 residues. Germline V gene data show CDR1 as DFQATT and CDR2 as SNEGSKA (reference sequence).

The table lists this clonotype with many counts. This sequence joins TRBV6-1 and TRBJ2-7, with 8 bases lining up with TRBD1. The CDR3 contains 16 residues. Germline CDR1 reads MNHNS; CDR2 reads SASEGT. Trimming cost V 1 base and J 3 bases; bases outside gene matches: 8. The DNA of the CDR3 is TGTGCCAGCAGTGAAGGTGGGACAGGCGACTTCTACGAGCAGTACTTC. Translated, it gives CASSEGGTGDFYEQYF.

This clonotype has a count of ten or more. The J gene is TRBJ1-2, the V gene TRBV28, with 12 bases that match TRBD1. Germline V gives CDR1 MDHEN, CDR2 SYDVKM. Losses at the gene ends were 4 bases for V and 5 bases for J; bases not matched to a gene: 14. This CDR3 is 18 amino acids long. The DNA for the CDR3 is TGTGCCAGCAGTTCCTTTGGGGACAGGGGGCGCGCTTCTTATGGCTACACCTTC. Protein product: CASSSFGDRGRASYGYTF.

This clonotype has ten or more counts. The genes are TRBV10-3 and TRBJ2-7, with 10 nucleotides matching TRBD1. CDR3 size: 13 residues. Trimming removed 10 bases from V and 5 bases from J; junction bases left unmatched: 8. Germline loops: CDR1 ENHRY, CDR2 SYGVKD. CDR3 bases: TGTGCCACGCAACTGACAGGGGGCCACGAGCAGTACTTC. Its translation: CATQLTGGHEQYF.

This clonotype was picked up many times. The chain has TRBV6-1 and TRBJ1-2; 7 bases fit TRBD1. The CDR3 consists of 13 residues. CDR1 is MNHNS and CDR2 is SASEGT in the germline V gene. Trimming removed 6 bases from V and 2 bases from J; junction bases left unmatched: 3. In nucleotides, the CDR3 is TGTGCCAGCAGGAAACAGGGGAACTATGGCTACACCTTC. Encoded protein: CASRKQGNYGYTF.

At least ten counts were recorded for this clonotype. This chain links TRBV4-1 with TRBJ1-2; D uncertain. CDR1 MGHRA and CDR2 YSYEKL come from the germline V gene. This CDR3 spans 12 amino acids. The ends were cut back, 5 bases at V and 4 bases at J, with 8 bases in the middle. DNA for the CDR3: TGCGCCAGCAGCTGGTTCGGCTATGGCTACACCTTC. Translated: CASSWFGYGYTF.

This clonotype was detected ten times or more. The chain couples TRBV3-1 to TRBJ2-7, with 9 bases identical to TRBD1. CDR1 is LGHDT, CDR2 YNNKEL, per germline (reference sequence). V shed 7 bases and J 6 bases; nucleotides not matched to a gene: 13. CDR3 length equals 15 residues. The CDR3 is CASTQEQGAYREQYF. CDR3 nucleotides: TGTGCCAGCACCCAGGAACAGGGGGCCTATCGCGAGCAGTACTTC.

This clonotype was seen repeatedly, ten times or more. The chain employs TRBV28 and TRBJ1-1; D remains unclear. The V and J ends lost 7 bases and 3 bases respectively, with 12 bases between them. Germline CDR1 is MDHEN and CDR2 is SYDVKM. The CDR3 has 13 amino acids. CDR3 sequence: CASIGPGHTEAFF. The CDR3 bases are TGTGCCAGCATCGGACCCGGTCACACTGAAGCTTTCTTT.